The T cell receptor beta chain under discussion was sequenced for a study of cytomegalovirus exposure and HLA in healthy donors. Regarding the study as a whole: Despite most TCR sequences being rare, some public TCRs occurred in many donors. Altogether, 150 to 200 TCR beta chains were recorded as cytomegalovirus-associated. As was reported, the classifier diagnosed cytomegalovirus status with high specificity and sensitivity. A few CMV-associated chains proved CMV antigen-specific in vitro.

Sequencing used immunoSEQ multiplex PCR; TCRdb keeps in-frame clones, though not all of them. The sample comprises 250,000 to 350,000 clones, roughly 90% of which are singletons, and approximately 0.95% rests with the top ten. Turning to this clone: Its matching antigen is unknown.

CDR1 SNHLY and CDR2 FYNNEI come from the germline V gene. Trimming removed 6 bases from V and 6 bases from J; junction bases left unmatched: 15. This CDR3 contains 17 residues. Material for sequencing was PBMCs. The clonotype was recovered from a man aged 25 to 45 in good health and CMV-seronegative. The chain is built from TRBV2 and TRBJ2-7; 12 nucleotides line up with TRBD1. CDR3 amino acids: CASSTTGTGGAYGEQYF. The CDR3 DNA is TGTGCCAGCAGCACTACCGGGACAGGGGGCGCATACGGCGAGCAGTACTTC.